These 7 T cell receptor beta chains originate from one sample sequenced in a study of control samples from healthy donors and cancer patients (dated by TCRdb to 2020 to 2021). The protocol used for the library was the immunoSEQ multiplex PCR assay. What TCRdb holds here is the immuneACCESS table cut down to in-frame rearrangements. Part of the clones is not present; checked against another copy, under half of the missing clones reflect an unresolved V gene, and the others are unexplained. The sample table shows approximately 100,000 clones, and about four fifths are seen once. Together, the top ten hold 1.5% to 2% of the sample. What was sequenced was blood. These TCRs come from a man in his fifties or sixties in good health.

This clone was seen at least ten times. The rearrangement links TRBV5-8 to TRBJ1-2, with D perhaps matching TRBD1 (5 bases). CDR1 and CDR2 from the germline V gene are SGHTS and YDEGEE. V dropped 3 bases and J dropped 10 bases, with 19 bases sitting between them. CDR3 size: 14 residues. CDR3 in DNA: TGTGCCAGCAGCTCTCGCCTGGGCAGGGCGGACTACACCTTC. It yields the protein CASSSRLGRADYTF.

DNA for the CDR3: TGCAGCGTTGACGGCTGGAAACCGGAGACCCAGTACTTC. Amino acids: CSVDGWKPETQYF. The chain carries TRBV29-1 and TRBJ2-5; D unresolved. V was trimmed by 3 bases and J by 5 bases, leaving 13 bases between them. The CDR3 is 13 residues long. Germline V gene data show CDR1 as SQVTM and CDR2 as ANQGSEA.

Only a few counts were recorded for this clone. This rearrangement joins TRBV30 to TRBJ2-2, with D unclear. There are 12 residues in the CDR3. Germline V gene data show CDR1 as GTSNPN and CDR2 as SVGIG (reference sequence). V was cut by 0 bases and J by 6 bases, with 5 bases left in between. The CDR3 region is CAWSVWAGELFF. The CDR3, as DNA: TGTGCCTGGAGTGTATGGGCCGGGGAGCTGTTTTTT.

This chain links TRBV15 with TRBJ1-1; D gene unclear. V lost 1 base to trimming and J lost 8 bases, with 8 bases between them. CDR1 and CDR2 (germline): LNHNV, YYDKDF (reference sequence). The CDR3 is 12 residues long. The CDR3 loop reads CATSRVKREAFF. In DNA, the CDR3 is TGTGCCACCAGCAGAGTGAAGAGAGAAGCTTTCTTT.

In DNA, the CDR3 is TGTGCCAGCAGTTTTTCAGGGAACTATGGCTACACCTTC. It encodes CASSFSGNYGYTF. The chain uses TRBV12-3 or TRBV12-4 and TRBJ1-2, with a weak D call TRBD1 (5 bases). V gave up 3 bases and J gave up 2 bases, with 7 bases separating them. The CDR3 contains 13 residues.

V usage is TRBV21-1 and J usage is TRBJ1-2; whether TRBD1, the table's D call, matches the DNA was not checked. TRBV21-1 counts as a pseudogene. The CDR3 consists of 15 residues. The CDR3 here is CASSKGGGGGEGYTF. The CDR3 nucleotides read TGTGCCAGCAGCAAAGGAGGAGGGGGCGGGGAGGGCTACACCTTC.

The rearrangement joins TRBV2 to TRBJ1-2; D is unclear. The CDR3 runs 13 residues. V lost 4 bases, J lost 4 bases, and 10 bases lay in between. Germline-derived CDR1 and CDR2 are SNHLY and FYNNEI. The CDR3 loop reads CASSVKGAYGYTF. CDR3 DNA: TGTGCCAGCAGTGTGAAGGGAGCCTATGGCTACACCTTC.